This TCR beta chain was identified in a study of radiation and T cells in renal cell carcinoma. Whole-study results and caveats: In nephrectomy-only tumors, top 100 clonotypes averaged approximately 40%, versus around 54% irradiated. Sampling covered only about 1 g of each tumor.

Trimming took off 2 bases at V and 0 bases at J, with 9 bases between the two ends. The CDR3 has 14 amino acids. Germline V gives CDR1 SGHDT, CDR2 YYEEEE. Measured with immunoSEQ multiplex PCR; TCRdb has only the in-frame clones, and not every one. The sample shows some 20,000 clones, roughly three fifths of them seen only once. On this clone: What it recognizes is unknown.

Treatment indicated: treatment-naive control, cytoreductive nephrectomy. Sequenced control tumors were from about a dozen males and a few females, median age around 61. J is TRBJ2-7 and V is TRBV5-6; D not resolved. The TCR originated in a man between 45 and 60 years old with renal cell carcinoma. The sequenced sample was tumor tissue, obtained from a patient whose treatment was nephrectomy without radiotherapy. Written as DNA, the CDR3 is TGTGCCAGCAGCTTCCTCATATCCTCCTACGAGCAGTACTTC. Residues: CASSFLISSYEQYF.